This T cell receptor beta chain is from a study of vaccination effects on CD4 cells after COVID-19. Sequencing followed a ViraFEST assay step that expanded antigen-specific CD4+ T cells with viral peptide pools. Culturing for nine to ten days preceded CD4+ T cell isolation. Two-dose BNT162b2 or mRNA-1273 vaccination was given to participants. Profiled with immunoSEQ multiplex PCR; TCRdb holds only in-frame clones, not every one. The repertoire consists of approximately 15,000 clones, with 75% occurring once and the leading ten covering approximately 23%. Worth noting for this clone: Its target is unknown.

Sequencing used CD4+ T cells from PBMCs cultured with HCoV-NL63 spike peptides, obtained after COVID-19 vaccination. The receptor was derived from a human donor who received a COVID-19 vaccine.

Here the CDR3 reads CASSQWAGSNQPQHF. CDR3 nucleotides: TGTGCCAGCAGCCAATGGGCGGGGAGCAATCAGCCCCAGCATTTT. This chain connects TRBV4-2 to TRBJ1-5; D gene unclear. The CDR3 length is 15 residues. Germline V gene data show CDR1 as LGHNA and CDR2 as YNFKEQ. V lost 2 bases and J 1 base, leaving 9 bases between the germline ends.